The 22 T cell receptor beta chains below come from one sample, sequenced in a study of blood T cell repertoires in COVID-19. TCRdb keeps only in-frame clones here, not all; method: immunoSEQ multiplex PCR. The sample gives roughly 100,000 clones, 90% to 95% of which show up once; 3% to 4.5% is in the top ten. The sample was peripheral blood. These receptors all come from a woman in her fifties or sixties in a cohort sampled during active COVID-19.

The chain carries TRBV9 and TRBJ2-7; 8 bases match TRBD1. Germline assignment: CDR1 SGDLS and CDR2 YYNGEE. V shed 3 bases, J shed 2 bases, and the junction held 7 bases outside the gene matches. CDR3 length equals 15 residues. The CDR3 DNA is TGTGCCAGCAGCGCCGGGACAGGATTACCCTACGAGCAGTACTTC. The encoded protein is CASSAGTGLPYEQYF.

V usage is TRBV28 and J usage is TRBJ1-5; possibly TRBD1 for D (5 bases). Germline CDR1 is MDHEN and CDR2 is SYDVKM. This CDR3 comprises 19 residues. V lost 5 bases, J lost 1 base, and 24 bases lay in between. CDR3 DNA sequence: TGTGCCAGCAGTCTAATGGGACTGGCGGTTCGGTGGAGCAATCAGCCCCAGCATTTT. It encodes CASSLMGLAVRWSNQPQHF.

The V and J genes are TRBV7-2 and TRBJ1-2; D is ambiguous. The CDR3 extends over 15 amino acids. CDR1 and CDR2 (germline): SGHTA, FQGNSA. V was shortened by 5 bases and J by 2 bases, with 15 bases between the two germline ends. The CDR3 here is CASSLVHTRNYGYTF. CDR3 nucleotide sequence: TGTGCCAGCAGCCTAGTGCACACCCGCAACTATGGCTACACCTTC.

The chain links TRBV6-5 to TRBJ2-3; possibly TRBD1 for D (5 bases). V was trimmed by 7 bases and J by 6 bases, leaving 14 bases between them. Germline CDR1 is MNHEY and CDR2 is SVGAGI. The CDR3 covers 13 residues. CDR3 DNA: TGTGCCAGCACCCCCCCAGGGTCCGATACGCAGTATTTT. It yields the protein CASTPPGSDTQYF.

The chain recombines TRBV5-1 with TRBJ2-5, with D perhaps matching TRBD2 (6 bases). V was clipped by 5 bases and J by 4 bases, with 6 bases between them. The V gene's germline CDR1 is SGHRS and CDR2 YFSETQ. The CDR3 loop spans 11 amino acids. CDR3 coding DNA: TGCGCCAGCAGGGGGGGAGAGACCCAGTACTTC. Translating gives CASRGGETQYF. Full variable domain (missing parts from reference TRBV5-1 and TRBJ2-5): KAGVTQTPRYLIKTRGQQVTLSCSPISGHRSVSWYQQTPGQGLQFLFEYFSETQRNKGNFPGRFSGRQFSNSRSEMNVSTLELGDSALYLCASRGGETQYFGPGTRLLVL.

This clone was seen a handful of times. The chain recombines TRBV5-4 with TRBJ2-2; possible D gene TRBD2, 6 bases. CDR1 is SGHNT, CDR2 YYREEE, per germline (reference sequence). The CDR3 contains 16 residues. V lost 0 bases, J lost 3 bases, and 12 bases lay in between. CDR3 protein: CASSLEPRDHTGELFF. CDR3 in DNA: TGTGCCAGCAGCTTGGAACCGCGGGACCACACCGGGGAGCTGTTTTTT.

The chain employs TRBV7-3 and TRBJ1-1, with D unclear. CDR3 size: 14 residues. V lost 2 bases, J lost 4 bases, and 11 bases lay in between. Germline V gene lookup returns CDR1 SGHTA and CDR2 FQGTGA. CDR3 amino acids: CASSLSPGSTEAFF. For the CDR3, the DNA is TGTGCCAGCAGCTTATCACCGGGTTCCACTGAAGCTTTCTTT.

The rearrangement joins TRBV5-1 to TRBJ2-7, with TRBD2 as a possible D gene (5 bases). Germline CDR1 is SGHRS and CDR2 is YFSETQ. This CDR3 spans 14 amino acids. V was pared by 0 bases and J by 2 bases, with 9 bases between. Here the CDR3 DNA reads TGCGCCAGCAGCTTGGATTCTAGCCCCTACGAGCAGTACTTC. It yields the protein CASSLDSSPYEQYF. Based on the CDR3 plus reference TRBV5-1 and TRBJ2-7, the full variable domain is KAGVTQTPRYLIKTRGQQVTLSCSPISGHRSVSWYQQTPGQGLQFLFEYFSETQRNKGNFPGRFSGRQFSNSRSEMNVSTLELGDSALYLCASSLDSSPYEQYFGPGTRLTVT.

V and J are TRBV11-1 and TRBJ2-3, with TRBD2 matching over 10 bases. V trimming: 5 bases; J trimming: 3 bases; junction bases outside the gene matches: 5. The CDR3 sequence is 15 residues long. Per germline, CDR1 SGHAT and CDR2 FQDESV (reference sequence). In DNA, the CDR3 is TGTGCCAGCAGCCTGCAGCGGGGGGGGACAGATACGCAGTATTTT. Its protein is CASSLQRGGTDTQYF.

Only a few counts were recorded for this clone. V gene TRBV5-6 combines with J gene TRBJ1-2; 11 nucleotides align to TRBD1. This CDR3 is 15 amino acids long. J was trimmed by 4 bases and V by 4 bases; bases with no gene match: 6. Per germline, CDR1 SGHDT and CDR2 YYEEEE. The CDR3 sequence is CASSPGQGAFYGYTF. CDR3 bases: TGTGCCAGCAGCCCAGGACAGGGGGCTTTCTATGGCTACACCTTC.

The CDR3 DNA follows: TGTGCCAGCAGCCCGAGGGACAGCCGGAGCTCTGGGGCCAACGTCCTGACTTTC. It encodes CASSPRDSRSSGANVLTF. The rearrangement uses TRBV3-1 (or the pseudogene TRBV3-2) and TRBJ2-6, with 7 nucleotides matching TRBD1. This CDR3 is 18 amino acids long. Unmatched junction bases numbered 9, after V lost 4 bases and J lost 0 bases. CDR1 and CDR2 from the germline V gene are LGHDT and YNNKEL (reference sequence).

V and J are TRBV24-1 and TRBJ1-2, with 7 bases that match TRBD1. The trim removed 4 bases at V and 0 bases at J, leaving 4 bases unmatched. Germline V gene sequence: CDR1 KGHDR, CDR2 SFDVKD. The CDR3 runs 15 residues. The CDR3 loop reads CATSDRGQTNYGYTF. CDR3 nucleotides: TGTGCCACCAGTGACCGGGGACAGACTAACTATGGCTACACCTTC.

The rearrangement links TRBV6-6 to TRBJ1-4, with a weak D call TRBD1 (6 bases). The CDR3 covers 14 residues. Deletions cut 2 bases from V and 6 bases from J, with 10 bases between. CDR1 is MNHNY, CDR2 SVGAGI, per germline (reference sequence). CDR3 nucleotide sequence: TGTGCCAGCAGTTACGGGGACATGGATGAAAAACTGTTTTTT. Its protein is CASSYGDMDEKLFF.

The chain recombines TRBV7-6 with TRBJ2-1; TRBD2 matches 8 bases. The CDR3 is made up of 15 amino acids. In germline, CDR1 is SGHVS, CDR2 FNYEAQ. V was pared by 5 bases and J by 3 bases, with 6 bases of the junction left unmatched. The CDR3 spells CASSTVGGGYNEQFF. The CDR3 DNA reads TGTGCCAGCAGCACCGTCGGGGGGGGCTACAATGAGCAGTTCTTC.

V and J are TRBV10-2 and TRBJ2-3, with a weak D call TRBD2 (6 bases). The V end was cut by 6 bases, the J end by 6 bases, with 10 bases between. Per germline, CDR1 WSHSY and CDR2 SAAADI. The CDR3 runs 12 residues. CDR3 DNA sequence: TGCGCCAGCAGGGGAGGCCGGGATACGCAGTATTTT. Translating it yields CASRGGRDTQYF.

In this sample, this clone turned up once. V is TRBV18 and J is TRBJ1-3, with no clear D. Trimming took 2 bases from V and 2 from J, leaving 10 bases between them. The germline V gene encodes CDR1 KGHSH and CDR2 LQKENI. This CDR3 spans 15 amino acids. The CDR3 nucleotides are TGTGCCAGCTCACCAAGTTCACTCGCTGGAAACACCATATATTTT. Protein product: CASSPSSLAGNTIYF.

The chain couples TRBV19 to TRBJ2-7; D might be TRBD2 (6 bases). V lost 3 bases and J 7 bases, leaving 16 bases between the germline ends. Germline lookup yields CDR1 LNHDA and CDR2 SQIVND (reference sequence). The CDR3 is 14 amino acids. For the CDR3, the DNA is TGTGCCAGTAGTATGAGGCAGGGAGGTTGGGAGCAGTACTTC. Translation gives CASSMRQGGWEQYF.

The V call is TRBV5-1, the J call TRBJ1-2; TRBD1 aligns across 8 bases. CDR1 SGHRS and CDR2 YFSETQ come from the germline V gene. Germline trimming cut 0 bases from V and 4 bases from J; bases unmatched to any gene: 11. The CDR3 spans 17 residues. The CDR3 protein is CASSLDGSAGGVYGYTF. CDR3 in DNA: TGCGCCAGCAGCTTGGATGGGTCGGCAGGGGGCGTCTATGGCTACACCTTC.

This chain connects TRBV12-3 or TRBV12-4 to TRBJ1-2; a possible D gene is TRBD1 (5 bases). V was shortened by 6 bases and J by 4 bases, with 12 bases between the two germline ends. This CDR3 is 13 amino acids long. In DNA form, the CDR3 reads TGTGCCAGCAGGGTCCAGGGCGGCTATGGCTACACCTTC. It translates to CASRVQGGYGYTF.

CDR3 region: CASSPRGQNSPLHF. CDR3 DNA: TGTGCCAGCAGCCCCAGGGGACAAAACTCACCCCTCCACTTT. The chain has TRBV11-1 and TRBJ1-6; TRBD1 is a possible D gene (6 bases). Germline V gene data show CDR1 as SGHAT and CDR2 as FQDESV (reference sequence). V lost 5 bases, J lost 10 bases, and 15 bases lay in between. There are 14 residues in the CDR3.

This chain uses TRBV28 with TRBJ2-7; D perhaps matches TRBD1 (5 bases). The CDR3 covers 17 residues. Germline lookup yields CDR1 MDHEN and CDR2 SYDVKM. Trimming shortened V by 4 bases and J by 4 bases, and 23 bases separated the two germline ends. The CDR3 DNA reads as TGTGCCAGCAGTTCTACCATGGGGCGCTTGGACCTTTACGAGCAGTACTTC. Translating it yields CASSSTMGRLDLYEQYF.

The chain joins TRBV24-1 to TRBJ2-5, with 9 bases lining up with TRBD1. V was clipped by 3 bases and J by 3 bases; unmatched bases: 4. CDR3 length equals 15 residues. Looked up from germline, CDR1 is KGHDR and CDR2 is SFDVKD. CDR3 sequence (DNA): TGTGCCACCAGTGATACCGGGACAGGGAAAGAGACCCAGTACTTC. Residues: CATSDTGTGKETQYF.